A single sample is the source of the 21 T cell receptor beta chains below, sequenced in a study of human T cells and chemical hapten exposure. TCRdb ran MiXCR on the RACE reads and lists one entry per CDR3 protein. This sample yields around 80,000 distinct CDR3 sequences, of which around 7% are seen a single time; under 1.5% belongs to the top ten. Time point reported: patch test 2, 6 weeks after DPC sensitization. Documented treatment: therapeutic diphenylcyclopropenone sensitization with weekly scalp DPC. This specimen was whole blood, taken in connection with sensitization to the hapten diphenylcyclopropenone (DPC). Receptors were obtained from a woman younger than 45 with alopecia areata. Some clones in this sample may be carry-over from other donors' samples.

Details on this clonotype: One end of the junction fails to match germline, which may point to a read error. The rearrangement joins TRBV6-5 to TRBJ2-5; TRBD2 matches at 14 bases. The CDR3 totals 17 residues. CDR1 is MNHEY, CDR2 SVGAGI, per germline. CDR3 residues: CTSSPGTSGGRQETQYF. The CDR3 coding sequence is TGTACCAGCAGTCCAGGGACTAGCGGGGGCCGCCAAGAGACCCAGTACTTC.

The table lists this clonotype with a few counts. This sequence joins TRBV10-2 and TRBJ2-5; 7 positions match TRBD1. The CDR3 spans 14 residues. Germline CDR1 and CDR2: WSHSY and SAAADI. Losses at the gene ends were 10 bases for V and 0 bases for J; bases not matched to a gene: 8. The CDR3 here is CATTGTVYQETQYF. The CDR3 nucleotides read TGCGCCACCACCGGGACAGTGTACCAAGAGACCCAGTACTTC.

This clonotype occurred many times. V and J are TRBV7-9 and TRBJ1-1, with a possible D match to TRBD1 (6 bases). The germline V gene encodes CDR1 SEHNR and CDR2 FQNEAQ (reference sequence). The V end lost 1 base, the J end lost 2 bases, and 8 bases lay between the germline ends. The CDR3 spans 14 residues. For the CDR3, the DNA is TGTGCCAGCAGCTTAGGACAGGTTAACACTGAAGCTTTCTTT. Encoded protein: CASSLGQVNTEAFF.

The chain has TRBV2 and TRBJ2-7; 8 bases match TRBD1. Germline CDR1 is SNHLY and CDR2 is FYNNEI. The V gene end was trimmed by 4 bases and the J gene end by 2 bases; junction bases not matched to a gene: 1. CDR3 length: 13 residues. The CDR3: CASSGTGTYEQYF. The CDR3 DNA reads as TGTGCCAGCAGTGGGACAGGGACCTACGAGCAGTACTTC.

This clonotype was observed at least ten times. J is TRBJ1-1 and V is TRBV5-1, with D hard to call. There are 13 residues in the CDR3. Germline-derived CDR1 and CDR2 are SGHRS and YFSETQ. Trimming removed 4 bases from V and 4 bases from J, with 11 bases in between. CDR3 sequence reads: CASSPTVATEAFF. In nucleotides, the CDR3 is TGCGCCAGCAGCCCCACAGTGGCCACTGAAGCTTTCTTT.

The rearrangement joins TRBV27 to TRBJ1-6; no clear D gene. The CDR3 length is 15 residues. V dropped 3 bases and J dropped 8 bases, with 14 bases sitting between them. From germline, CDR1 is MNHEY and CDR2 SMNVEV (reference sequence). The CDR3 bases are TGTGCCAGCAGTTTTGGGCCAAGACCAGATTCACCCCTCCACTTT. Encoded protein: CASSFGPRPDSPLHF.

This clonotype has ten or more counts. The rearrangement uses TRBV12-3 or TRBV12-4 and TRBJ2-1; D possibly corresponds to TRBD2 (6 bases). With 3 bases removed from V and 8 bases from J, the gap between germline ends came to 8 bases. The CDR3 loop spans 12 amino acids. The DNA of the CDR3 is TGTGCCAGCAGTTTGGAGGGTGATGAGCAGTTCTTC. Translation: CASSLEGDEQFF.

This clonotype was recorded many times. The genes are TRBV12-5 and TRBJ1-1, with D unclear. The V and J ends lost 7 bases and 0 bases respectively, with 15 bases between them. The CDR3 is 15 residues long. The germline V gene encodes CDR1 LGHNT and CDR2 FRNRAP. CDR3 DNA sequence: TGTGCTAGTGCCCCGGACGGTATAATGAACACTGAAGCTTTCTTT. Translated, it gives CASAPDGIMNTEAFF.

The chain is built from TRBV29-1 and TRBJ1-1; D is unresolved. The CDR3 contains 11 residues. Germline CDR1 SQVTM, CDR2 ANQGSEA. V was clipped by 3 bases and J by 1 base, with 3 bases between them. The CDR3 bases are TGCAGCGTTGACTCGAACACTGAAGCTTTCTTT. Translation: CSVDSNTEAFF.

J is TRBJ2-2 and V is TRBV7-3; TRBD1 aligns across 8 bases. Germline assignment: CDR1 SGHTA and CDR2 FQGTGA. V gave up 5 bases and J gave up 0 bases; unmatched junction bases: 5. This CDR3 has 16 residues. The CDR3 loop is CASSPGDRPNTGELFF. The CDR3 nucleotides read TGTGCCAGCAGCCCGGGGGACAGGCCGAACACCGGGGAGCTGTTTTTT.

This clonotype appeared a few times. The chain joins TRBV3-1 to TRBJ1-2; no firm D call. Germline V gene lookup returns CDR1 LGHDT and CDR2 YNNKEL (reference sequence). CDR3 length: 14 residues. Trimming removed 4 bases at V and 7 bases at J, with 16 bases between. CDR3 sequence reads: CASSLSPSRGGYTF. CDR3 coding DNA: TGTGCCAGCAGCCTAAGCCCTAGTAGAGGTGGCTACACCTTC.

Written as DNA, the CDR3 is TGCAGCGTTGTGCTTAACAGAGCTTTTACGGAGCAGTACTTC. Protein: CSVVLNRAFTEQYF. V is TRBV29-1 and J is TRBJ2-7; D not certain. V was shortened by 4 bases and J by 7 bases, with 20 bases between the two germline ends. Germline V gene data show CDR1 as SQVTM and CDR2 as ANQGSEA. The CDR3 has 14 amino acids.

J is TRBJ2-6 and V is TRBV14, with D unclear. The V end lost 4 bases, the J end lost 0 bases, and 7 bases lay between the germline ends. CDR3 length: 15 residues. CDR1 and CDR2 (germline): SGHDN, FVKESK. CDR3 sequence (DNA): TGTGCCAGCAGCCCGCAGCGCTCTGGGGCCAACGTCCTGACTTTC. It encodes CASSPQRSGANVLTF.

In its sample, this clonotype was seen a few times. This sequence joins TRBV20-1 and TRBJ2-3; 9 nucleotides match TRBD2. CDR1 is DFQATT, CDR2 SNEGSKA, per germline (reference sequence). This CDR3 is built from 13 residues. CDR3 residues: CTAPAGGSDTQYF. For the CDR3, the DNA is TGCACCGCCCCAGCGGGGGGATCGGATACGCAGTATTTT.

The CDR3 sequence: CSARRGEQPQHF. In DNA form, the CDR3 reads TGCAGTGCTCGCCGGGGAGAACAGCCCCAGCATTTT. The chain uses TRBV20-1 and TRBJ1-5; the D is unclear. V was trimmed by 5 bases and J by 7 bases, leaving 12 bases between them. The CDR3 covers 12 residues. Per germline, CDR1 DFQATT and CDR2 SNEGSKA (reference sequence).

This clonotype was counted only a few times. J is TRBJ1-6 and V is TRBV25-1; 10 nucleotides agree with TRBD1. The germline V gene encodes CDR1 MGHDK and CDR2 SYGVNS. The CDR3 runs 18 residues. After removal of 2 bases from V and 10 bases from J, the junction contained 14 bases not matched to a gene. CDR3 DNA: TGTGCCAGCAGTGAAAGCCCGGACAGGGGGGGACGTGGATCACCCCTCCACTTT. Its translation is CASSESPDRGGRGSPLHF.

This clonotype was detected ten times or more. The genes are TRBV29-1 and TRBJ2-2; tentatively, D is TRBD1 (6 bases). The CDR3 length is 14 residues. Trimming left V 6 bases short and J 4 bases short, with 15 bases between. Germline V gene data show CDR1 as SQVTM and CDR2 as ANQGSEA. The CDR3 DNA reads TGCAGCGTGGGGACACCCCAGGTCACCGGGGAGCTGTTTTTT. Protein sequence: CSVGTPQVTGELFF.

The chain combines TRBV9 with TRBJ1-3; D is uncertain. From germline, CDR1 is SGDLS and CDR2 YYNGEE. V lost 4 bases to trimming and J lost 2 bases, with 16 bases between them. The CDR3 loop spans 16 amino acids. CDR3: CASSLAGQATGNTIYF. In nucleotides, the CDR3 is TGTGCCAGCAGCCTAGCAGGCCAGGCTACTGGAAACACCATATATTTT.

The chain combines TRBV19 with TRBJ1-2; D perhaps matches TRBD1 (6 bases). With 7 bases removed from V and 2 bases from J, the gap between germline ends came to 14 bases. The CDR3 totals 14 residues. Germline V lookup: CDR1 LNHDA, CDR2 SQIVND (reference sequence). CDR3 nucleotide sequence: TGTGCCAGTACCTGGGGACAAAAGAACTATGGCTACACCTTC. Residues: CASTWGQKNYGYTF.

The chain recombines TRBV18 with TRBJ1-2, with TRBD1 matching 7 bases. The trim removed 5 bases at V and 4 bases at J, leaving 7 bases unmatched. Germline values: CDR1 KGHSH, CDR2 LQKENI. There are 14 residues in the CDR3. The CDR3 DNA reads as TGTGCCAGCTCATGGGACAGTGATATCTATGGCTACACCTTC. The encoded protein is CASSWDSDIYGYTF.

There are a few counts of this clonotype. This chain joins TRBV20-1 and TRBJ2-3, with 9 bases matching TRBD1. Trimming took 6 bases from V and 6 from J; bases not matched to a gene: 16. The germline CDR1 and CDR2 sequences are DFQATT and SNEGSKA (reference sequence). CDR3 length: 16 amino acids. The CDR3: CSAYKGQGVEADTQYF. For the CDR3, the DNA is TGCAGTGCCTATAAGGGACAGGGAGTGGAAGCGGATACGCAGTATTTT.